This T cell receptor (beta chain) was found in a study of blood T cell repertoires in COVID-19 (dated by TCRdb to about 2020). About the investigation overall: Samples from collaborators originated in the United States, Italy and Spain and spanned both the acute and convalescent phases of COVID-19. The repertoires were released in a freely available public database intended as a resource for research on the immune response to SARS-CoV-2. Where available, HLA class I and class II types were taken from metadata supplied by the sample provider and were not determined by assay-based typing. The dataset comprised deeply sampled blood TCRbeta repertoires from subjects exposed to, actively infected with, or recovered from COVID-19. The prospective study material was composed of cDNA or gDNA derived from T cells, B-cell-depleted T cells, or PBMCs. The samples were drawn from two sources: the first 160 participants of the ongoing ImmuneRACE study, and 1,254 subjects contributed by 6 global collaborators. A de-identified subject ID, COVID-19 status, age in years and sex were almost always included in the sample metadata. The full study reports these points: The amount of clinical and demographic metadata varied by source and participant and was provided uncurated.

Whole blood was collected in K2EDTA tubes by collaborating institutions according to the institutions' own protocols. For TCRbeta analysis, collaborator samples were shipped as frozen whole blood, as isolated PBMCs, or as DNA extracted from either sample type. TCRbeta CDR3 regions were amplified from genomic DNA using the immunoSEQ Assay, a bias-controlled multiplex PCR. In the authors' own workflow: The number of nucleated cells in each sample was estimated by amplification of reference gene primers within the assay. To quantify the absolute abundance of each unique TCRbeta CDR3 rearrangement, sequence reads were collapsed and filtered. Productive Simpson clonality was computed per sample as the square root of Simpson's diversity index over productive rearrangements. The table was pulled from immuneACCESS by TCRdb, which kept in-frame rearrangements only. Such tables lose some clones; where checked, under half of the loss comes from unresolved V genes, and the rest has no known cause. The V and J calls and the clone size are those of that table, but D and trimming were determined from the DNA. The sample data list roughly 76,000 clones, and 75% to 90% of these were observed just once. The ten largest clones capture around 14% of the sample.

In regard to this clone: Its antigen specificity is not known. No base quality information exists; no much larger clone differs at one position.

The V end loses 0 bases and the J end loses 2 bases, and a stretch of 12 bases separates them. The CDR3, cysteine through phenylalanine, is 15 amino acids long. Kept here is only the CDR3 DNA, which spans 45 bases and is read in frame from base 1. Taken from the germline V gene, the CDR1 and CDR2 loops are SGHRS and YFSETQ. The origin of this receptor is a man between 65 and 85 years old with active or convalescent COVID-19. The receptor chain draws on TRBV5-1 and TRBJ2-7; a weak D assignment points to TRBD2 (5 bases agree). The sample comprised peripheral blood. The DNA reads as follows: TGCGCCAGCAGCTTGGTTGAGGGTGGGACCTACGAGCAGTACTTC. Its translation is CASSLVEGGTYEQYF.